This section outlines one T cell receptor beta chain sequence together with its context. What this receptor recognizes is not known. Base qualities are missing; no much larger clone stands one base away. The CDR3 runs 14 residues from the cysteine to the phenylalanine. The kept DNA is CDR3 alone, 42 bases in frame from the first base. CDR1 and CDR2 are drawn from the germline V gene: MNHEY, SVGAGI. V is clipped by 7 bases and J by 5 bases, and the sequence between their germline boundaries is 18 bases long. The sample is drawn from a study of beta chain features in type 1 diabetes (dated by TCRdb to 2017 to 2018). Concerning the study at large: Patients and healthy donors did not differ in mean age, gender distribution, total cell number or subset yield. A total of 100 million to 140 million sorted cells were examined across all samples, and the number of cells per subset was strongly correlated with RNA yield. In the study, TCRB repertoires of sorted circulating CD4+ T cell subsets from recently diagnosed type 1 diabetes patients were compared with those of matched healthy donors. Regulatory and stem cell-like memory subsets were obtained from only 8 patients and about eight healthy donors, while naive and central memory subsets were obtained from all 28 donors.

Beyond this particular receptor, the publication reports: Sequencing cDNA rather than genomic DNA could over-represent highly expressing activated cells, although activation and CD3 levels did not differ between groups. HLA sub-analyses involved small numbers of individuals, so any influence of HLA type on TCRB rearrangement remained unresolved. PCR may preferentially amplify shorter templates, but because patient and control samples were amplified and corrected together, any resulting skew would affect both groups equally. In all four CD4+ subsets, TCRB CDR3 length was moderately but significantly shorter in type 1 diabetes patients. Patients with type 1 diabetes made fewer insertions and deleted more nucleotides at VDJ recombination sites, implying thymic rearrangement abnormalities. Naive, central memory and regulatory TCRB repertoires appeared more similar among patients than among healthy donors.

From each donor, a single peripheral blood sample of 90 to 150 mL on average was drawn into heparinised tubes. A BD FACSAria II and a panel including CD45RO, CCR7, CD25, CD127, CD95 and CD27 were used to sort naive, central memory, regulatory and stem cell-like memory CD4+ T cells. A purity above 95% was achieved for all sorted populations. PBMCs were isolated right away by Lymphoprep density gradient centrifugation and were stained directly, without culture. So that batch effects would be minimized, each experiment stained and sorted samples in pairs, pairing one healthy donor with one patient. The entire isolated RNA was reverse transcribed using the High Capacity cDNA Reverse Transcription Kit, and thus expressed TCRB transcripts were sequenced. Deep immunoSEQ sequencing was performed on naive, central memory and regulatory T cell samples, with an average of about 3.57 million total reads per sample. Sorted cells were lysed in RLT buffer, and RNA was extracted using DNase-treated RNeasy Micro or Mini kits according to cell number. Each cell subset was processed on its own to prevent cross-contamination, while patient and healthy donor samples were processed together. Using the immunoSEQ multiplex PCR, TCRB sequences were amplified from cDNA into 87-bp fragments spanning the CDR3 region. Sequencing of the amplicons was performed on the Illumina HiSeq platform. From the authors' description of their analysis: PCR bias was computationally corrected using synthetic template baselines, reads within Hamming distance 2 were collapsed, and singletons that could not be merged were discarded. Reads were aligned against IMGT so that V, D and J genes, CDR3 length and insertions or deletions at six rearrangement sites could be assigned. Within each subset, clonotype counts were normalized to the number of sorted cells before true diversity and Gini coefficients were calculated with the tcR R package. The overlap coefficient, calculated on TCRB nucleotide sequences, was used to quantify repertoire sharing. Out-of-frame TCRB sequences from naive cells were analyzed to stand in for the pre-selection repertoire. The table comes from immuneACCESS by way of TCRdb, which keeps in-frame sequences with V and J called. Part of the clones is missing from these tables; in studies checked, under half for an unresolved V gene and the rest for unknown reasons. The DNA gave D and trimming, while V, J and clone size come from that table. The sample has 250,000 to 350,000 clones on record, around 15% of them singletons. Of the sample, 0.017% falls within the top ten clones.

Recombination joined TRBV6-5 with TRBJ2-7, with TRBD2 as a weak D call on 5 bases. Material: naive CD4+ T cells from blood. Interpreted using the paper, the cell subset or site label stands for: true naive CD4+ T cells. The TCR comes from a man aged 25-40 years with type 1 diabetes. The bases are TGTGCCAGCACCTTACGTCCCGGGAAGGACGAGCAGTACTTC. Translated, this gives CASTLRPGKDEQYF.